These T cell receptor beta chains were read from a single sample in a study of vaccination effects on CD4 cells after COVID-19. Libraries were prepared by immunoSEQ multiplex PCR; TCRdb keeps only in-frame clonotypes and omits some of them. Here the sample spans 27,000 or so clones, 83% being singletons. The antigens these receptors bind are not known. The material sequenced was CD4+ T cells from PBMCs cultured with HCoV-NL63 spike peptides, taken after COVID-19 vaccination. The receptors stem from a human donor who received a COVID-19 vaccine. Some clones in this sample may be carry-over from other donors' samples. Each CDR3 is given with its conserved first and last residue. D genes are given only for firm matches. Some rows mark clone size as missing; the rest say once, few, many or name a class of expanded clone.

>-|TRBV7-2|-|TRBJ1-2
CASSRGGTANYGYTF
TGTGCCAGCAGCCGGGGGGGTACAGCTAACTATGGCTACACCTTC
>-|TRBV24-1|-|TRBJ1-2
CATSGGALSGGYTF
TGTGCCACCAGTGGGGGGGCCTTGAGCGGGGGCTACACCTTC
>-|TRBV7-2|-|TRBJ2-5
CASSPRTADRIQYF
TGTGCCAGCAGCCCAAGGACAGCCGATCGGATCCAGTACTTC
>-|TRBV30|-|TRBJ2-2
CAWTRVWPGELFF
TGTGCCTGGACCAGGGTGTGGCCCGGGGAGCTGTTTTTT
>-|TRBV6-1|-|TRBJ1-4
CASSEQGVEKLFF
TGTGCCAGCAGTGAGCAGGGTGTTGAAAAACTGTTTTTT
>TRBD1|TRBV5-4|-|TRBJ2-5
CASSFSTGGETQYF
TGTGCCAGCAGCTTCTCTACAGGGGGGGAGACCCAGTACTTC
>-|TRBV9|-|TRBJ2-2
CASSAGSSNTGELFF
TGTGCCAGCAGCGCAGGGTCGTCGAACACCGGGGAGCTGTTTTTT
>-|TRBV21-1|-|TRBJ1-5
CASSGPQGTSNQPQHF
TGTGCCAGCAGCGGACCACAGGGGACGAGCAATCAGCCCCAGCATTTT
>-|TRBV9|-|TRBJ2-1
CASSVAPRADEQFF
TGTGCCAGCAGCGTAGCACCGCGAGCGGATGAGCAGTTCTTC
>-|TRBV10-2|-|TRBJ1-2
CASSVSGQGYTF
TGCGCCAGCAGTGTATCAGGGCAAGGCTACACCTTC
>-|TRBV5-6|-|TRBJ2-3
CASSFYNTDTQYF
TGTGCCAGCAGCTTCTACAACACAGATACGCAGTATTTT
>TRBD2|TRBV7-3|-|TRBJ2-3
CASSLLGGFNTDTQYF
TGTGCCAGCAGCTTACTCGGGGGGTTTAACACAGATACGCAGTATTTT
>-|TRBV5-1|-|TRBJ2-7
CASSLSGLPYEQYF
TGCGCCAGCAGCTTGTCAGGCCTCCCCTACGAGCAGTACTTC
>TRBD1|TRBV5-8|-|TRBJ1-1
CASSSHKIGTGNTEAFF
TGTGCCAGCAGCTCTCACAAGATCGGGACAGGCAACACTGAAGCTTTCTTT
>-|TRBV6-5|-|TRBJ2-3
CASSYSTWQGTDTQYF
TGTGCCAGCAGTTACTCGACGTGGCAAGGCACAGATACGCAGTATTTT
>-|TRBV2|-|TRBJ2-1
CASSGQDSYNEQFF
TGTGCCAGCAGTGGACAGGACAGTTACAATGAGCAGTTCTTC
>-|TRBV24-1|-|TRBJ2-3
CATSQAKEDTQYF
TGTGCCACCAGTCAAGCCAAGGAGGATACGCAGTATTTT
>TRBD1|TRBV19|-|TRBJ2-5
CASGTGGRETQYF
TGTGCCAGTGGGACAGGGGGTCGGGAGACCCAGTACTTC
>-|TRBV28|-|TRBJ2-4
CASTSGVGAGKNIQYF
TGTGCCAGCACCTCCGGGGTAGGGGCGGGCAAAAACATTCAGTACTTC
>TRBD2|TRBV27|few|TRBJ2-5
CASSPGTTSVETQYF
TGTGCCAGCAGTCCCGGGACTACTTCTGTGGAGACCCAGTACTTC
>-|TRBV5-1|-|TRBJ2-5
CASRKGGPQETQYF
TGCGCCAGCAGGAAGGGGGGCCCCCAAGAGACCCAGTACTTC
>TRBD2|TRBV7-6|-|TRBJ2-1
CASSRTGTSGGIEQFF
TGTGCCAGCAGCAGAACCGGGACTAGCGGGGGGATTGAGCAGTTCTTC
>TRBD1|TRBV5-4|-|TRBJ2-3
CASSLFSGQGVTDTQYF
TGTGCCAGCAGCTTGTTCTCGGGACAGGGGGTGACAGATACGCAGTATTTT
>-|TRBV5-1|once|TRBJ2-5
CASSPEHLVGETQYF
TGCGCCAGCAGCCCCGAACACCTTGTTGGGGAGACCCAGTACTTC
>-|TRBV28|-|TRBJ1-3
CASSLAGSTGNTIYF
TGTGCCAGCAGTTTAGCAGGGTCCACTGGAAACACCATATATTTT
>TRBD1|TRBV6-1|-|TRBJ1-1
CASSEVLGDRGAFF
TGTGCCAGCAGTGAAGTGTTGGGGGACAGGGGAGCTTTCTTT
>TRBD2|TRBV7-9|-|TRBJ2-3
CASSRESGGADTQYF
TGTGCCAGCAGCAGAGAAAGCGGGGGGGCAGATACGCAGTATTTT
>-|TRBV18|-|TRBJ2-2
CASSPPSGGGTGELFF
TGTGCCAGCTCACCACCGTCCGGAGGGGGGACCGGGGAGCTGTTTTTT
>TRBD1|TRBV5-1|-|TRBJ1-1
CASSLGTGTYEAFF
TGCGCCAGCAGCTTGGGGACAGGGACCTATGAAGCTTTCTTT
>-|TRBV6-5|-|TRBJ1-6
CASSYAASSYNSPLHF
TGTGCCAGCAGTTACGCAGCGAGCTCCTATAATTCACCCCTCCACTTT
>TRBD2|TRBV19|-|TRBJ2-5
CASSPRGRGETQYF
TGTGCCAGTAGCCCTAGAGGGAGGGGAGAGACCCAGTACTTC
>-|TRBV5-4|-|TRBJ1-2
CASSRLIRGFYGYTF
TGTGCCAGCAGTCGGTTGATCAGGGGCTTCTATGGCTACACCTTC
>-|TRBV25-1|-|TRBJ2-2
CASSSPGANTGELFF
TGTGCCAGCAGCTCGCCGGGGGCGAACACCGGGGAGCTGTTTTTT
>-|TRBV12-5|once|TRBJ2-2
CASGLGHGNTGELFF
TGTGCTAGTGGTTTGGGACATGGGAACACCGGGGAGCTGTTTTTT